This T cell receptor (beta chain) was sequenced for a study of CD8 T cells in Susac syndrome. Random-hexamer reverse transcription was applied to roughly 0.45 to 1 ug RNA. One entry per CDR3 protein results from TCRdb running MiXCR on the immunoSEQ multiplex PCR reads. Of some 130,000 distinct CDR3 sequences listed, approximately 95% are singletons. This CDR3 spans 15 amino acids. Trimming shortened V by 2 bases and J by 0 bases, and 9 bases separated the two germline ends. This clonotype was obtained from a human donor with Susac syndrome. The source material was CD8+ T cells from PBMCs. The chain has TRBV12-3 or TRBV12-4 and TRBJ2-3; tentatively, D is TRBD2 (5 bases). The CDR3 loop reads CASSLLASSTDTQYF. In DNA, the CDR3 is TGTGCCAGCAGTTTATTAGCGAGTAGCACAGATACGCAGTATTTT.